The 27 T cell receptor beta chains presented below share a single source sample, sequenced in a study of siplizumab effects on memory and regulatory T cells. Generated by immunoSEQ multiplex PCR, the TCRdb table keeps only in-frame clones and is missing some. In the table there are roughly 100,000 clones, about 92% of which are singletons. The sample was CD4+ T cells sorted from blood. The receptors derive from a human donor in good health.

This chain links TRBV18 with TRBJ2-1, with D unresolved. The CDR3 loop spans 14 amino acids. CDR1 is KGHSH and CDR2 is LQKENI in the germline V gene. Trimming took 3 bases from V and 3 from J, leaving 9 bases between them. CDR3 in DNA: TGTGCCAGCTCACCTCAACGCAGCTACAATGAGCAGTTCTTC. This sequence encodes CASSPQRSYNEQFF.

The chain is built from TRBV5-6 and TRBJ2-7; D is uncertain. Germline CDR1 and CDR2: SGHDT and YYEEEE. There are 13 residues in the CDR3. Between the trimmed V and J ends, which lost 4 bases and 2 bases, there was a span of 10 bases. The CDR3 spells CASSLGPPYEQYF. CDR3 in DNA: TGTGCCAGCAGCCTCGGTCCTCCCTACGAGCAGTACTTC.

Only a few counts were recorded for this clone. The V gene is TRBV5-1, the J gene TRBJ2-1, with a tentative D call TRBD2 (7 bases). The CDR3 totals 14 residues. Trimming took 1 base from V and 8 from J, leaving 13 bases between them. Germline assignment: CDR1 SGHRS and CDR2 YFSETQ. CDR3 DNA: TGCGCCAGCAGCTTGTCGGGGGGCCTTGATGAGCAGTTCTTC. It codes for CASSLSGGLDEQFF. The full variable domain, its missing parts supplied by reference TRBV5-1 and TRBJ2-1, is KAGVTQTPRYLIKTRGQQVTLSCSPISGHRSVSWYQQTPGQGLQFLFEYFSETQRNKGNFPGRFSGRQFSNSRSEMNVSTLELGDSALYLCASSLSGGLDEQFFGPGTRLTVL.

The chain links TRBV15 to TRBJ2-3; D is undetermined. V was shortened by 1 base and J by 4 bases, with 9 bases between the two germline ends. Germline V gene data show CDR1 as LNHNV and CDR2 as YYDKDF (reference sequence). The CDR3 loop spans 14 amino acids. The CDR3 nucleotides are TGTGCCACCAGCAGAGGATCCCTATCAGATACGCAGTATTTT. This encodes CATSRGSLSDTQYF.

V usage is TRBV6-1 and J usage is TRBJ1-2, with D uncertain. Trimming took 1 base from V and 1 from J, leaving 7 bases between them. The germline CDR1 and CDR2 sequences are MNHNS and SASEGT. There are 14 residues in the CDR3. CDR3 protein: CASSEGPINYGYTF. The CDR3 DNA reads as TGTGCCAGCAGTGAAGGGCCGATTAACTATGGCTACACCTTC.

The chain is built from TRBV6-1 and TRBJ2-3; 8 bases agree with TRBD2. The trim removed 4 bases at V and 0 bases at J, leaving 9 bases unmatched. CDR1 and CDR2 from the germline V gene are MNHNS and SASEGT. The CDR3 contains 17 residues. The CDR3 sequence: CASSVHSGGSSTDTQYF. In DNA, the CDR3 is TGTGCCAGCAGTGTTCACTCGGGGGGGTCAAGCACAGATACGCAGTATTTT.

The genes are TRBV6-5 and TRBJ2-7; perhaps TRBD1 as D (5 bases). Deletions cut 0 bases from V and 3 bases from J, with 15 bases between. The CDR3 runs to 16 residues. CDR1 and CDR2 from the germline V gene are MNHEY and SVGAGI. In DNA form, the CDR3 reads TGTGCCAGCAGTTACTCGGCAGGGAAACTCCGCTACGAGCAGTACTTC. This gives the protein CASSYSAGKLRYEQYF.

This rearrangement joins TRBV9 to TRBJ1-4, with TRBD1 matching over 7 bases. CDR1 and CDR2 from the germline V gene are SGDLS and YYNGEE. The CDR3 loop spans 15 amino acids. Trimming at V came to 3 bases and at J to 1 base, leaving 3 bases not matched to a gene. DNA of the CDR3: TGTGCCAGCAGCGCAAGGGACAGAACTAATGAAAAACTGTTTTTT. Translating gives CASSARDRTNEKLFF. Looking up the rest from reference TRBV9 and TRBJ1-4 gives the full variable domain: DSGVTQTPKHLITATGQRVTLRCSPRSGDLSVYWYQQSLDQGLQFLIQYYNGEERAKGNILERFSAQQFPDLHSELNLSSLELGDSALYFCASSARDRTNEKLFFGSGTQLSVL.

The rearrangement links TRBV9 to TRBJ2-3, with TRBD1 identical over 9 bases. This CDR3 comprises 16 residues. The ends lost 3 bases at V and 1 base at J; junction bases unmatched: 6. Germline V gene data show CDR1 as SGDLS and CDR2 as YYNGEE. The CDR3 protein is CASSERTGAGTDTQYF. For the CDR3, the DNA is TGTGCCAGCAGCGAACGGACAGGGGCTGGCACAGATACGCAGTATTTT.

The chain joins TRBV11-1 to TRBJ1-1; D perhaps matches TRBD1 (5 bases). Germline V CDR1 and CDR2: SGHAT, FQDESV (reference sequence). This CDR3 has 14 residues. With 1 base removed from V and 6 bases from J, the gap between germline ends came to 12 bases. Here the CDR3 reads CASSLVAGSSEAFF. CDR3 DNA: TGTGCCAGCAGCTTAGTGGCAGGGTCTTCTGAAGCTTTCTTT.

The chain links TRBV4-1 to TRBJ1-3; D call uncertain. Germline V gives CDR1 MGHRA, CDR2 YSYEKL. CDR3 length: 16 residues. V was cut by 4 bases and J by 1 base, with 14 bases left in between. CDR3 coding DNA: TGCGCCAGCAGCCGAGAGAGGACGGGTTCTGGAAACACCATATATTTT. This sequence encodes CASSRERTGSGNTIYF.

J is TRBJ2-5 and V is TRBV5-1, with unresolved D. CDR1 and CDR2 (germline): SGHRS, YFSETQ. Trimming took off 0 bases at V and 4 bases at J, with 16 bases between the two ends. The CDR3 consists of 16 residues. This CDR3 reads CASSLEASGGRETQYF. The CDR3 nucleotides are TGCGCCAGCAGCTTGGAGGCCAGTGGCGGACGAGAGACCCAGTACTTC.

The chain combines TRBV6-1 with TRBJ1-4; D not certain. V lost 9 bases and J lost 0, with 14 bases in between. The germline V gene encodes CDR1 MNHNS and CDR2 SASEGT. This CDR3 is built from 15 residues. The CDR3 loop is CASTRSGATNEKLFF. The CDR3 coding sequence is TGTGCCAGTACCAGGTCAGGTGCAACTAATGAAAAACTGTTTTTT.

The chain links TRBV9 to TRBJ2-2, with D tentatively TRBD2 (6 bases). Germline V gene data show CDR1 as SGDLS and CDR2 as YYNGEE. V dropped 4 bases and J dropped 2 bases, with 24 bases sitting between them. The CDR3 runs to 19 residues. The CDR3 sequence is CASSPRQGGWGLNTGELFF. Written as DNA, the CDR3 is TGTGCCAGCAGCCCACGACAAGGCGGGTGGGGACTTAACACCGGGGAGCTGTTTTTT.

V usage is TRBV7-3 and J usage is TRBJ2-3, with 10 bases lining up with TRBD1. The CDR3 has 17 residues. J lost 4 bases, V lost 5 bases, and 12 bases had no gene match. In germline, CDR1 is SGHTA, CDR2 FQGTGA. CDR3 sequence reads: CASSPTGTGEFADTQYF. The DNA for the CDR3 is TGTGCCAGCAGCCCCACAGGGACAGGGGAATTTGCAGATACGCAGTATTTT.

CDR3 coding DNA: TGTGCCAGCAGTCTCGGGACACTCAATAACTATGGCTACACCTTC. It codes for CASSLGTLNNYGYTF. This chain uses TRBV7-2 with TRBJ1-2, with D possibly being TRBD1 (6 bases). Germline V lookup: CDR1 SGHTA, CDR2 FQGNSA. V dropped 6 bases and J dropped 1 base, with 15 bases sitting between them. The CDR3 consists of 15 residues.

CDR3 DNA: TGCAGCGTTGATCGGGGGACGAGTGAGCAGTACTTC. This gives the protein CSVDRGTSEQYF. V is TRBV29-1 and J is TRBJ2-7, with a tentative D call TRBD2 (6 bases). Per the germline V gene, CDR1 is SQVTM and CDR2 is ANQGSEA. V was trimmed by 3 bases and J by 7 bases, leaving 13 bases between them. This CDR3 is 12 amino acids long.

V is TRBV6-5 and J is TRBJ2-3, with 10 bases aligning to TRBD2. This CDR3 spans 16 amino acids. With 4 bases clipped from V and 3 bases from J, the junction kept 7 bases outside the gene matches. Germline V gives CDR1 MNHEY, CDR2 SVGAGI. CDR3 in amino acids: CASSSPGLASTDTQYF. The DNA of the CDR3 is TGTGCCAGCAGTTCCCCGGGACTAGCGAGTACAGATACGCAGTATTTT.

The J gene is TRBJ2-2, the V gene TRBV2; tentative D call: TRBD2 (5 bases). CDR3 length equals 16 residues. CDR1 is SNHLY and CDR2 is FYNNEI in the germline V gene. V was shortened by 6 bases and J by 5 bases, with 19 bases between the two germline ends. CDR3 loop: CASRLTGVRGTGELFF. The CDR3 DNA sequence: TGTGCCAGCAGGCTGACCGGGGTCCGGGGTACCGGGGAGCTGTTTTTT.

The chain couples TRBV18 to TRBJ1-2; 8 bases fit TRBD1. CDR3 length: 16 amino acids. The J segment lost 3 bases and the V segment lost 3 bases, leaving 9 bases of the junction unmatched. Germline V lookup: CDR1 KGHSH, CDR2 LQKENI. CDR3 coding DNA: TGTGCCAGCTCACCCGCGACAGGGGCGGTAGACTATGGCTACACCTTC. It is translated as CASSPATGAVDYGYTF.

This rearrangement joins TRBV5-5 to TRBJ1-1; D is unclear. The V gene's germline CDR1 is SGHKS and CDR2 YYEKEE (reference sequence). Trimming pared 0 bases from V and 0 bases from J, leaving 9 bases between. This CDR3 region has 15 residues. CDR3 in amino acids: CASSLGLQLNTEAFF. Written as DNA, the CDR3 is TGTGCCAGCAGCTTGGGTTTACAGTTGAACACTGAAGCTTTCTTT.

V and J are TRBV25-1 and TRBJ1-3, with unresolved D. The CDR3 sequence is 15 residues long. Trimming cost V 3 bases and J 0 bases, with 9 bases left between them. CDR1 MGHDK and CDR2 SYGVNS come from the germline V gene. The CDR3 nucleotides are TGTGCCAGCAGTGATTTAGGCTTCTCTGGAAACACCATATATTTT. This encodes CASSDLGFSGNTIYF.

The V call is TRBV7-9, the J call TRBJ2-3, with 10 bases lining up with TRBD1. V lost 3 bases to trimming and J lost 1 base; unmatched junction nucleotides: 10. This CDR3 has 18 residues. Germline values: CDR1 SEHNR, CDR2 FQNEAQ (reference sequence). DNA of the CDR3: TGTGCCAGCAGCTTTGGGACAGGGGTTGTGAGAGGCACAGATACGCAGTATTTT. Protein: CASSFGTGVVRGTDTQYF.

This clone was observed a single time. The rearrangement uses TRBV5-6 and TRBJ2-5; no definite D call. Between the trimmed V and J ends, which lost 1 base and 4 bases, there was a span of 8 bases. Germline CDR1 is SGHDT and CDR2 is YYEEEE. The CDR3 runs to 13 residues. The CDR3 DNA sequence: TGTGCCAGCAGCTTGAGACCAGTAGAGACCCAGTACTTC. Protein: CASSLRPVETQYF.

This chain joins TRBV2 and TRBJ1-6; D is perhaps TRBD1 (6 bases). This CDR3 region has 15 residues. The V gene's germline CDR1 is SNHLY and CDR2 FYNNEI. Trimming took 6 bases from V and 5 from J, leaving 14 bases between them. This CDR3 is CASRDRGGDNSPLHF. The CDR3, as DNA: TGTGCCAGCAGGGACAGAGGGGGGGATAATTCACCCCTCCACTTT.

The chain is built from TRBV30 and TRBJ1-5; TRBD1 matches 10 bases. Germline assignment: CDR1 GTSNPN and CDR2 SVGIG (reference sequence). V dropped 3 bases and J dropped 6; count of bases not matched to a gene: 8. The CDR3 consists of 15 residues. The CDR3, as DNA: TGTGCCTGGAGCGGGGGACAGGGGTTGAGTCAGCCCCAGCATTTT. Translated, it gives CAWSGGQGLSQPQHF.

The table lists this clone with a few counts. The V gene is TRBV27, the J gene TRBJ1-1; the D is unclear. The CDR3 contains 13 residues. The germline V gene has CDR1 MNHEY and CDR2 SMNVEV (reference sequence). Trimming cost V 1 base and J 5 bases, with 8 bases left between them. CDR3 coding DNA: TGTGCCAGCAGTTTATGGGCGGGTACTGAAGCTTTCTTT. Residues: CASSLWAGTEAFF.